These 23 T cell receptor beta chains originate from one sample sequenced in a study of shared clonotypes between healthy human individuals. Repertoires were generated with immunoSEQ multiplex PCR, while TCRdb's copy carries only in-frame clones and drops some. Of some 2.4 million clones listed, approximately 93% are singletons. Input material: naive CD4+ T cells from PBMCs. Subset denoted: CD45RA+ positively selected. The receptors derive from a man aged 18 to 30 in good health. Some clones in this sample may be carry-over from other donors' samples.

The rearrangement links TRBV7-2 to TRBJ2-3; a possible D gene is TRBD2 (6 bases). The V end was cut by 2 bases, the J end by 2 bases, with 8 bases between. The germline gives CDR1 SGHTA, CDR2 FQGNSA. The CDR3 extends over 14 amino acids. The CDR3 spells CASSLLANTDTQYF. CDR3 in DNA: TGTGCCAGCAGCTTACTAGCGAACACAGATACGCAGTATTTT.

The chain is built from TRBV4-3 and TRBJ1-1; D remains ambiguous. V shed 4 bases and J shed 8 bases, with 14 bases lying between them. CDR3 length: 13 residues. The germline CDR1 and CDR2 sequences are LGHNA and YSLEER. CDR3 sequence: CASSPLIGEEAFF. The CDR3 nucleotides read TGCGCCAGCAGCCCGCTTATCGGGGAAGAAGCTTTCTTT.

This chain uses TRBV6-4 with TRBJ2-3; D might be TRBD2 (6 bases). The CDR3 extends over 18 amino acids. Germline V gene sequence: CDR1 MRHNA, CDR2 SNTAGT. Trimming removed 1 base from V and 2 bases from J, with 19 bases in between. This CDR3 is CASSDWQGLYNLTDTQYF. DNA of the CDR3: TGTGCCAGCAGTGACTGGCAGGGACTCTACAATCTCACAGATACGCAGTATTTT.

Points on this clone: Other DNA sequences in this specimen translate into the identical CDR3. This chain connects TRBV5-4 to TRBJ2-7; D may correspond to TRBD1 or TRBD2 (5 bases each). Germline CDR1 SGHNT, CDR2 YYREEE (reference sequence). Trimming took off 3 bases at V and 2 bases at J, with 12 bases between the two ends. The CDR3 totals 14 residues. The CDR3 DNA follows: TGTGCCAGCAGCTCCGGGACGGATCCCTACGAGCAGTACTTC. Amino acids: CASSSGTDPYEQYF.

This chain joins TRBV7-2 and TRBJ2-3, with 9 positions matching TRBD2. With V trimmed by 2 bases and J by 3 bases, 9 bases remained unmatched. CDR3 size: 17 residues. Germline values: CDR1 SGHTA, CDR2 FQGNSA. The CDR3 reads CASSLYSGSQGTDTQYF. CDR3 nucleotides: TGTGCCAGCAGCTTATATAGCGGGAGCCAAGGGACAGATACGCAGTATTTT.

A word on this clone: No conserved phenylalanine or tryptophan ends this CDR3, so it is likely a read error. The V gene is TRBV2, the J gene TRBJ2-7; 8 positions agree with TRBD2. The CDR3 runs to 16 residues. Germline V gene sequence: CDR1 SNHLY, CDR2 FYNNEI. The V and J ends lost 7 bases and 7 bases, in that order; junction bases with no gene match: 18. CDR3 in DNA: TGTGCCAGCATTGCAGGGGTTGGTCTAGCGGGCCCGGAGCAGTACCTC. Encoded protein: CASIAGVGLAGPEQYL.

V gene TRBV15 combines with J gene TRBJ2-7; D remains ambiguous. Trimming shortened V by 1 base and J by 0 bases, and 7 bases separated the two germline ends. The germline V gene has CDR1 LNHNV and CDR2 YYDKDF (reference sequence). The CDR3 has 14 residues. The CDR3 nucleotides read TGTGCCACCAGCAGAGGCGACAACTCCTACGAGCAGTACTTC. Residues: CATSRGDNSYEQYF.

This clone was picked up a small number of times. The chain has TRBV5-1 and TRBJ2-1; 8 bases align to TRBD2. With V trimmed by 3 bases and J by 8 bases, 13 bases remained unmatched. Looked up from germline, CDR1 is SGHRS and CDR2 is YFSETQ. The length of the CDR3 is 16 residues. Here the CDR3 reads CASSSRRAGAGDEQFF. The CDR3, as DNA: TGCGCCAGCAGCTCGAGGCGAGCGGGGGCGGGGGATGAGCAGTTCTTC.

Worth noting for this clone: The sample contains more than one DNA sequence encoding this CDR3. V is TRBV7-3 and J is TRBJ2-1; the D gene could be TRBD1 or TRBD2 (6 bases each). Germline V gene data show CDR1 as SGHTA and CDR2 as FQGTGA. The V end lost 2 bases, the J end lost 4 bases, and 9 bases lay between the germline ends. This CDR3 has 14 residues. The CDR3 nucleotides read TGTGCCAGCAGCTTAGGGGGGCTATACAATGAGCAGTTCTTC. This sequence encodes CASSLGGLYNEQFF.

The chain joins TRBV19 to TRBJ2-3; the D is unclear. Trimming pared 4 bases from V and 3 bases from J, leaving 8 bases between. The CDR3 consists of 13 residues. The germline CDR1 and CDR2 sequences are LNHDA and SQIVND (reference sequence). CDR3 sequence (DNA): TGTGCCAGTAGTACCCCCCCTACAGATACGCAGTATTTT. Its translation is CASSTPPTDTQYF.

As DNA, the CDR3 is TGTGCCAGCAGCCCCCATACAGGGGTGAACACTGAAGCTTTCTTT. This sequence encodes CASSPHTGVNTEAFF. V usage is TRBV7-9 and J usage is TRBJ1-1; 7 bases fit TRBD1. The germline V gene has CDR1 SEHNR and CDR2 FQNEAQ (reference sequence). This CDR3 has 15 amino acids. Unmatched junction bases numbered 6, after V lost 5 bases and J lost 0 bases.

A note on this clone: Other DNA sequences in this sample translate to the same CDR3. The V and J genes are TRBV20-1 and TRBJ1-4; no clear D gene. This CDR3 has 10 amino acids. With 6 bases removed from V and 8 bases from J, the gap between germline ends came to 7 bases. Germline CDR1 and CDR2: DFQATT and SNEGSKA (reference sequence). The CDR3 nucleotides read TGCAGTGCAAAACGAGAAAAACTGTTTTTT. This gives the protein CSAKREKLFF.

A single count supports this clone. The genes are TRBV30 and TRBJ1-1; unclear D gene. V lost 3 bases, J lost 2 bases, and 10 bases lay in between. Germline V gene data show CDR1 as GTSNPN and CDR2 as SVGIG (reference sequence). There are 13 residues in the CDR3. In DNA, the CDR3 is TGTGCCTGGAGCCAGCTTTTCAACACTGAAGCTTTCTTT. Its protein is CAWSQLFNTEAFF.

The genes are TRBV28 and TRBJ1-1, with D possibly TRBD1 on 6 matching bases. The CDR3 sequence is 19 residues long. Germline-derived CDR1 and CDR2 are MDHEN and SYDVKM. Trimming shortened V by 1 base and J by 0 bases, and 21 bases separated the two germline ends. The CDR3 DNA reads TGTGCCAGCAGTTTATTGTCCAGGACAATCGGGGGGCTGAACACTGAAGCTTTCTTT. It codes for CASSLLSRTIGGLNTEAFF.

The chain has TRBV7-8 and TRBJ2-3; D possibly corresponds to TRBD2 (6 bases). Germline CDR1 and CDR2: SGHVS and FQNEAQ. There are 14 residues in the CDR3. V lost 8 bases, J lost 2 bases, and 14 bases lay in between. The CDR3 loop is CASDRREPTDTQYF. CDR3 nucleotide sequence: TGTGCCAGCGATCGTCGGGAGCCCACAGATACGCAGTATTTT.

This clone has just one count. This chain joins TRBV18 and TRBJ1-2; D gene uncertain. The CDR3 consists of 13 residues. The V gene's germline CDR1 is KGHSH and CDR2 LQKENI. V was clipped by 2 bases and J by 6 bases, with 10 bases between them. For the CDR3, the DNA is TGTGCCAGCTCACCAACCCAATGGGATGGCTACACCTTC. It codes for CASSPTQWDGYTF.

This chain connects TRBV28 to TRBJ1-2, with TRBD1 as a possible D gene (5 bases). CDR1 is MDHEN, CDR2 SYDVKM, per germline. This CDR3 is 16 amino acids long. Trimming left V 1 base short and J 1 base short, with 13 bases between. Here the CDR3 DNA reads TGTGCCAGCAGTTTATCTATCGGGGGTAATAACTATGGCTACACCTTC. It codes for CASSLSIGGNNYGYTF.

CDR3 sequence: CAIMSGSQDTQYF. Written as DNA, the CDR3 is TGTGCCATCATGAGCGGGAGTCAGGATACGCAGTATTTT. The chain has TRBV10-3 and TRBJ2-3, with 8 bases fitting TRBD2. There are 13 residues in the CDR3. J was trimmed by 6 bases and V by 7 bases; bases with no gene match: 6. Germline assignment: CDR1 ENHRY and CDR2 SYGVKD.

The chain uses TRBV10-3 and TRBJ2-6, with 12 bases matching TRBD1. Germline CDR1 is ENHRY and CDR2 is SYGVKD. Germline trimming cut 3 bases from V and 0 bases from J; bases unmatched to any gene: 3. This CDR3 spans 18 amino acids. CDR3 sequence: CAISDGTGGRSGANVLTF. Here the CDR3 DNA reads TGTGCCATCAGTGACGGGACAGGGGGCCGCTCTGGGGCCAACGTCCTGACTTTC.

V and J are TRBV28 and TRBJ2-6; possibly TRBD1 for D (5 bases). CDR3 length: 16 amino acids. Germline V CDR1 and CDR2: MDHEN, SYDVKM. Deletions cut 7 bases from V and 1 base from J, with 14 bases between. The CDR3 sequence: CASNPLDSSGANVLTF. CDR3 nucleotides: TGTGCCAGCAACCCCCTTGACAGTTCTGGGGCCAACGTCCTGACTTTC.

The chain couples TRBV2 to TRBJ1-5; unclear D gene. The CDR3 runs 12 residues. Germline CDR1 and CDR2: SNHLY and FYNNEI. V lost 8 bases and J 8 bases, leaving 13 bases between the germline ends. CDR3 sequence (DNA): TGTGCCAGCCAAGTTTGGGGAGAGCCCCAGCATTTT. It encodes CASQVWGEPQHF.

The V call is TRBV6-5, the J call TRBJ1-1, with a weak D call TRBD1 (6 bases). V lost 2 bases and J lost 8, with 18 bases in between. Germline V gene lookup returns CDR1 MNHEY and CDR2 SVGAGI. The CDR3 covers 15 residues. CDR3 region: CASSYPRGTRVEAFF. In DNA, the CDR3 is TGTGCCAGCAGTTACCCGAGAGGGACAAGGGTAGAAGCTTTCTTT.

The chain recombines TRBV28 with TRBJ1-2; 9 bases fit TRBD1. This CDR3 is 14 amino acids long. J was trimmed by 4 bases and V by 5 bases; bases with no gene match: 5. Germline V CDR1 and CDR2: MDHEN, SYDVKM. Here the CDR3 reads CASSTTTGGYGYTF. In nucleotides, the CDR3 is TGTGCCAGCAGTACTACGACAGGGGGCTATGGCTACACCTTC.